This is a list of T cell receptor beta chains from one sample in a study of CD8+CD57+ T cells in acquired aplastic anemia. TCRdb re-analysed the reads in MiXCR, keeping a single row per CDR3 protein. The sample consists of hundreds of thousands of distinct CDR3 sequences, around 30% of them appearing once. The sample comprised sorted CD4+, CD8+, or CD8+CD57+ T cells (not recorded which) from PBMCs. Receptor source: a human donor with aplastic anemia. The CDR3 runs from the conserved cysteine through the conserved F or W. Fields, in order: D gene, J gene, clone size, V gene, CDR3 protein, CDR3 DNA. A D gene is named only where the DNA matches it firmly. Size tells how often a clone was seen (once, few, many) or the class of an expanded clone, and some rows leave it out.

D: -; J: TRBJ1-1; size: -; V: TRBV6-4; CDR3: CASSELRAYTEAFF; DNA: TGTGCCAGCAGTGAGTTGAGGGCGTACACTGAAGCTTTCTTT
D: -; J: TRBJ2-7; size: -; V: TRBV9; CDR3: CASSVRPNYEQYF; DNA: TGTGCCAGCAGCGTAAGGCCTAACTACGAGCAGTACTTC
D: -; J: TRBJ2-3; size: few; V: TRBV11-1; CDR3: CASSFMSASTDTQYF; DNA: TGTGCCAGCAGCTTTATGAGCGCGAGCACAGATACGCAGTATTTT
D: -; J: TRBJ2-7; size: -; V: TRBV4-3; CDR3: CASSQRGLMDEQYF; DNA: TGCGCCAGCAGCCAAAGGGGTTTAATGGACGAGCAGTACTTC
D: TRBD2; J: TRBJ2-5; size: few; V: TRBV9; CDR3: CASSTGTSHQETQYF; DNA: TGTGCCAGCAGCACTGGGACTAGCCATCAAGAGACCCAGTACTTC
D: TRBD2; J: TRBJ2-3; size: -; V: TRBV20-1; CDR3: CSAGGLLTDTQYF; DNA: TGCAGTGCGGGGGGGTTACTCACAGATACGCAGTATTTT
D: TRBD1; J: TRBJ2-7; size: -; V: TRBV29-1; CDR3: CSVDGGQGGYEQYF; DNA: TGCAGCGTCGACGGGGGACAGGGGGGCTACGAGCAGTACTTC
D: TRBD1; J: TRBJ2-7; size: -; V: TRBV12-5; CDR3: CASGTGLTGMRHEQYF; DNA: TGTGCTAGTGGCACTGGACTGACAGGGATGAGGCACGAGCAGTACTTC
D: TRBD1; J: TRBJ2-3; size: few; V: TRBV19; CDR3: CASSIGQGAIDTQYF; DNA: TGTGCCAGTAGTATCGGGCAGGGGGCAATAGATACGCAGTATTTT
D: -; J: TRBJ2-1; size: many; V: TRBV29-1; CDR3: CSKRGADEQFF; DNA: TGCAGCAAACGGGGGGCTGATGAGCAGTTCTTC
D: TRBD1; J: TRBJ1-1; size: -; V: TRBV20-1; CDR3: CSARDPTGGAFF; DNA: TGCAGTGCTAGAGACCCGACAGGGGGAGCTTTCTTT
D: -; J: TRBJ2-1; size: -; V: TRBV5-1; CDR3: CASSSGVSSYEQFF; DNA: TGCGCCAGCAGCTCGGGGGTAAGCTCCTACGAGCAGTTCTTC
D: -; J: TRBJ2-2; size: few; V: TRBV6-4; CDR3: CASTAGRNTGELFF; DNA: TGTGCCAGCACGGCGGGGAGGAACACCGGGGAGCTGTTTTTT
D: -; J: TRBJ2-7; size: -; V: TRBV2; CDR3: CASSERGPGAYF; DNA: TGTGCCAGCAGTGAACGGGGGCCAGGGGCGTACTTC
D: TRBD1; J: TRBJ1-2; size: -; V: TRBV7-2; CDR3: CASSFATGNYGYTF; DNA: TGTGCCAGCAGCTTCGCGACAGGGAACTATGGCTACACCTTC
D: -; J: TRBJ1-2; size: -; V: TRBV20-1; CDR3: CSARSTIPGRKIYGYTF; DNA: TGCAGTGCTAGATCTACGATTCCGGGACGCAAAATCTATGGCTACACCTTC
D: -; J: TRBJ1-1; size: -; V: TRBV20-1; CDR3: CSANLQGTEAFF; DNA: TGCAGTGCTAACCTTCAGGGGACTGAAGCTTTCTTT
D: -; J: TRBJ1-4; size: -; V: TRBV25-1; CDR3: CASSEIGTTKGLFF; DNA: TGTGCCAGCAGTGAGATTGGGACAACTAAAGGGCTGTTTTTT
D: TRBD1; J: TRBJ1-6; size: many; V: TRBV28; CDR3: CASRAGTAVSPLHF; DNA: TGTGCCAGCAGGGCCGGGACAGCGGTTTCACCCCTCCACTTT
D: TRBD1; J: TRBJ1-1; size: many; V: TRBV2; CDR3: CASRAGTGNTEAFF; DNA: TGTGCCAGCAGAGCTGGGACAGGGAACACTGAAGCTTTCTTT
D: TRBD1; J: TRBJ1-6; size: many; V: TRBV2; CDR3: CASRTRTGSNSPLHF; DNA: TGTGCCAGCCGAACCCGGACAGGGAGTAATTCACCCCTCCACTTT
D: -; J: TRBJ1-5; size: many; V: TRBV15; CDR3: CATSTGVTQPQHF; DNA: TGTGCCACCAGCACAGGGGTAACTCAGCCCCAGCATTTT
D: -; J: TRBJ1-4; size: few; V: TRBV12-3/TRBV12-4; CDR3: CATAGGGIREKLFF; DNA: TGTGCCACCGCTGGGGGAGGGATTCGTGAAAAACTGTTTTTT
D: -; J: TRBJ1-3; size: many; V: TRBV7-2; CDR3: CASIRETGNTIYF; DNA: TGTGCCAGCATTAGGGAAACTGGAAACACCATATATTTT
D: TRBD2; J: TRBJ2-1; size: few; V: TRBV11-1; CDR3: CASSLVGAGVRNEQFF; DNA: TGTGCCAGCAGCTTAGTTGGAGCGGGGGTCCGAAATGAGCAGTTCTTC
D: -; J: TRBJ2-4; size: -; V: TRBV11-1; CDR3: CASSFRGAKNIQYF; DNA: TGTGCCAGCAGCTTTAGAGGGGCCAAAAACATTCAGTACTTC
D: -; J: TRBJ2-5; size: -; V: TRBV11-2; CDR3: CASSLVLAGEGETQYF; DNA: TGTGCCAGCAGCTTAGTTCTGGCAGGGGAAGGTGAGACCCAGTACTTC
D: -; J: TRBJ1-1; size: -; V: TRBV7-2; CDR3: CASSLYENTEAFF; DNA: TGTGCCAGCAGCTTATACGAAAACACTGAAGCTTTCTTT
D: TRBD2; J: TRBJ2-5; size: -; V: TRBV9; CDR3: CASSVELASTQYF; DNA: TGTGCCAGCAGCGTAGAACTAGCGAGTACCCAGTACTTC
D: -; J: TRBJ2-5; size: -; V: TRBV5-1; CDR3: CASSLDTGFQETQYF; DNA: TGCGCCAGCAGCTTGGACACAGGGTTCCAAGAGACCCAGTACTTC
D: TRBD1; J: TRBJ1-2; size: many; V: TRBV15; CDR3: CATSPGQGKLWGYTF; DNA: TGTGCCACCAGCCCGGGACAGGGGAAATTGTGGGGCTACACCTTC
D: -; J: TRBJ1-1; size: many; V: TRBV10-2; CDR3: CASSRVRENTEAFF; DNA: TGCGCCAGCAGCCGAGTCCGGGAGAACACTGAAGCTTTCTTT
D: -; J: TRBJ1-3; size: many; V: TRBV20-1; CDR3: CSAKIRGNTIYF; DNA: TGCAGTGCTAAGATCCGTGGAAACACCATATATTTT
D: -; J: TRBJ1-2; size: many; V: TRBV14; CDR3: CASSQEGFYGYTF; DNA: TGTGCCAGCAGCCAAGAAGGGTTCTATGGCTACACCTTC
D: -; J: TRBJ2-7; size: many; V: TRBV7-9; CDR3: CASSFAESYEQYF; DNA: TGTGCCAGCAGCTTTGCGGAGAGCTACGAGCAGTACTTC
D: -; J: TRBJ1-3; size: few; V: TRBV13; CDR3: CASSSVFSGNTIYF; DNA: TGTGCCAGCAGCTCCGTATTCTCTGGAAACACCATATATTTT
D: -; J: TRBJ1-4; size: -; V: TRBV2; CDR3: CASSGRGGTFELFF; DNA: TGTGCCAGCAGCGGGCGAGGGGGAACCTTCGAACTGTTTTTT
D: -; J: TRBJ2-7; size: few; V: TRBV4-1; CDR3: CASSQDGFRQYF; DNA: TGCGCCAGCAGCCAAGATGGGTTCCGGCAGTACTTC
D: -; J: TRBJ1-1; size: -; V: TRBV20-1; CDR3: CSARDPRAANTEAFF; DNA: TGCAGTGCTAGAGATCCCCGGGCAGCGAACACTGAAGCTTTCTTT
D: -; J: TRBJ1-2; size: few; V: TRBV4-2; CDR3: CASSQDLEGNYGYTF; DNA: TGTGCCAGCAGCCAAGACTTAGAGGGCAACTATGGCTACACCTTC
D: -; J: TRBJ2-5; size: -; V: TRBV5-1; CDR3: CASSPGVDAQYF; DNA: TGCGCCAGCAGCCCAGGGGTGGATGCCCAGTACTTC
D: -; J: TRBJ1-1; size: -; V: TRBV25-1; CDR3: CASSSRGPTPNTEAFF; DNA: TGTGCCAGCAGCTCCAGGGGCCCTACGCCGAACACTGAAGCTTTCTTT
D: -; J: TRBJ1-2; size: once; V: TRBV19; CDR3: CASTQPGGLKGGYTF; DNA: TGTGCCAGTACCCAACCGGGGGGACTGAAGGGTGGCTACACCTTC
D: TRBD1; J: TRBJ2-1; size: -; V: TRBV5-6; CDR3: CASSVPGTVTFF; DNA: TGTGCCAGCAGCGTACCCGGGACAGTGACGTTCTTC
D: -; J: TRBJ2-2; size: -; V: TRBV14; CDR3: CASSQFLTNTGELFF; DNA: TGTGCCAGCAGCCAGTTTCTGACGAACACCGGGGAGCTGTTTTTT
D: -; J: TRBJ1-5; size: -; V: TRBV2; CDR3: CASSDGGLSNQPQHF; DNA: TGTGCCAGCAGTGATGGAGGGTTGAGCAATCAGCCCCAGCATTTT